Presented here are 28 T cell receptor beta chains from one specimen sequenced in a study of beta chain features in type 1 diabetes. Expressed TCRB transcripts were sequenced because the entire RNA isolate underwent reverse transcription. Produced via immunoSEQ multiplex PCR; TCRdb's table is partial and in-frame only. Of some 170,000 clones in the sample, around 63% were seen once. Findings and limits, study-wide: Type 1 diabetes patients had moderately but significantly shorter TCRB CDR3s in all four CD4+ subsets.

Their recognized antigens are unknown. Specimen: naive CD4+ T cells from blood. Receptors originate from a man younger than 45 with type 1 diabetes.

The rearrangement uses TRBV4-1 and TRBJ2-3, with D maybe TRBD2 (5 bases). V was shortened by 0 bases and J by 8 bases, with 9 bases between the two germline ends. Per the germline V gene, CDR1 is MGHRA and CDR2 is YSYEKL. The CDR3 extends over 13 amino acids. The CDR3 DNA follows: TGCGCCAGCAGCCAAGATCTAGCCCCTACGCAGTATTTT. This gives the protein CASSQDLAPTQYF.

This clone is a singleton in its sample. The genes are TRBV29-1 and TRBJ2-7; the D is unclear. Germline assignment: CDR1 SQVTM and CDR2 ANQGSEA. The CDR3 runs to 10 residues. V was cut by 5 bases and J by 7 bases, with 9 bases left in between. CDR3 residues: CSVHAAEQYF. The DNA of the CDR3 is TGCAGCGTTCATGCGGCTGAGCAGTACTTC.

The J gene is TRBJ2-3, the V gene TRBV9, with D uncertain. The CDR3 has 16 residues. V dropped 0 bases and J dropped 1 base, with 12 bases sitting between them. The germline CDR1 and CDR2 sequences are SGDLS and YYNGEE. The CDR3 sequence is CASSVGPAWGTDTQYF. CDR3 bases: TGTGCCAGCAGCGTAGGGCCGGCTTGGGGCACAGATACGCAGTATTTT.

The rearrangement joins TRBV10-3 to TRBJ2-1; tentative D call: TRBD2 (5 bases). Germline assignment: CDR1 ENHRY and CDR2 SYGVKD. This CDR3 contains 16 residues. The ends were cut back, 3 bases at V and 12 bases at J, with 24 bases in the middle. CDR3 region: CAISDPARTVPEGQFF. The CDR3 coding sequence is TGTGCCATCAGTGATCCCGCCAGGACGGTACCTGAGGGGCAGTTCTTC.

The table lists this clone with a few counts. DNA for the CDR3: TGCAGCATTGGGGACAGTAGCAATCAGCCCCAGCATTTT. Translating it yields CSIGDSSNQPQHF. The chain combines TRBV29-1 with TRBJ1-5, with TRBD1 identical over 7 bases. After removal of 8 bases from V and 0 bases from J, the junction contained 4 bases not matched to a gene. CDR1 is SQVTM and CDR2 is ANQGSEA in the germline V gene. The CDR3 runs to 13 residues.

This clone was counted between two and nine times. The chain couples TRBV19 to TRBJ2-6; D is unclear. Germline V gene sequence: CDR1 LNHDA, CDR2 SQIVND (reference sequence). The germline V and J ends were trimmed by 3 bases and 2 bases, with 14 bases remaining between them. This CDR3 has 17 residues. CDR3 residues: CASSMLAEQTGANVLTF. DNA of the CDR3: TGTGCCAGTAGTATGTTAGCAGAACAAACTGGGGCCAACGTCCTGACTTTC.

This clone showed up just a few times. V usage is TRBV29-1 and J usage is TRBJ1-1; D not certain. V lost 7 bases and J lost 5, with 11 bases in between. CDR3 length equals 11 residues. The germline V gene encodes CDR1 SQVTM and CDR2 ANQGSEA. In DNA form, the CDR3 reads TGCAGCGCCAACGGTAGGACTGAAGCTTTCTTT. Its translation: CSANGRTEAFF.

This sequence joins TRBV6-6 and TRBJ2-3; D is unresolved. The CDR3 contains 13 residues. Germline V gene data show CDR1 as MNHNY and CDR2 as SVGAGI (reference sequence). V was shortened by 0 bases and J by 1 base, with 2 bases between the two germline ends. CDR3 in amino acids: CASSYSGTDTQYF. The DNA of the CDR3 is TGTGCCAGCAGTTACTCGGGCACAGATACGCAGTATTTT.

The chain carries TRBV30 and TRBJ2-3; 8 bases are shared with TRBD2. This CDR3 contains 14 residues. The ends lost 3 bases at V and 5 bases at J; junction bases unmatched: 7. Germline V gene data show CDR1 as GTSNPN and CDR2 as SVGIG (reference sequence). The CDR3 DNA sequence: TGTGCCTGGAGGACAGCGGGGGCAGGAGATACGCAGTATTTT. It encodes CAWRTAGAGDTQYF. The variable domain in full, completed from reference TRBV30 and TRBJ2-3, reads SQTIHQWPATLVQPVGSPLSLECTVEGTSNPNLYWYRQAAGRGLQLLFYSVGIGQISSEVPQNLSASRPQDRQFILSSKKLLLSDSGFYLCAWRTAGAGDTQYFGPGTRLTVL.

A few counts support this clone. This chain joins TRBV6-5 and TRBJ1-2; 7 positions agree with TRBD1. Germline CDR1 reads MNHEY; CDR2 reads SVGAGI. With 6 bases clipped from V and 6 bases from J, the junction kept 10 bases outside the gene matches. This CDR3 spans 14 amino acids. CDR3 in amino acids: CASSTLRDRDGYTF. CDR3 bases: TGTGCCAGCAGCACTCTCAGAGACAGGGATGGCTACACCTTC.

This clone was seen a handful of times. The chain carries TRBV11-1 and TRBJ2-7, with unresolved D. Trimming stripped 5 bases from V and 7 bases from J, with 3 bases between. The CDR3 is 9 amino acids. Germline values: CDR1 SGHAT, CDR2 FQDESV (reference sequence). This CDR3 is CASSKEQYF. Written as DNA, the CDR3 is TGTGCCAGCAGCAAAGAGCAGTACTTC.

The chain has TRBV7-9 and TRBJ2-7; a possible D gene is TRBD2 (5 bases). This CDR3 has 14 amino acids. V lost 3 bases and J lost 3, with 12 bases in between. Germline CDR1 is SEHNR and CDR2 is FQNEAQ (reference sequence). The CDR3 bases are TGTGCCAGCAGCTTTGGAGGAGAAAACTACGAGCAGTACTTC. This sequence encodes CASSFGGENYEQYF. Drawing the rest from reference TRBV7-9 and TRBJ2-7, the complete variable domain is DTGVSQNPRHKITKRGQNVTFRCDPISEHNRLYWYRQTLGQGPEFLTYFQNEAQLEKSRLLSDRFSAERPKGSFSTLEIQRTEQGDSAMYLCASSFGGENYEQYFGPGTRLTVT.

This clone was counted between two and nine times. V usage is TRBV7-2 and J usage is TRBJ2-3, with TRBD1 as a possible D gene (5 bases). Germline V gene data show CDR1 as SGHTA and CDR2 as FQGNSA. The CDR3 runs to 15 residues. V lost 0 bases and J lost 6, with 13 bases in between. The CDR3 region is CASSLARRVDDTQYF. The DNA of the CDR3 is TGTGCCAGCAGCTTAGCTCGCAGGGTGGATGATACGCAGTATTTT.

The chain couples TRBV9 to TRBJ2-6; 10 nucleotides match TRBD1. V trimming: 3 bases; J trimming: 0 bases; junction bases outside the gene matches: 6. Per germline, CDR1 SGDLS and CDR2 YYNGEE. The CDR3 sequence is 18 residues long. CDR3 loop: CASSAPGTGVSGANVLTF. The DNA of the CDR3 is TGTGCCAGCAGCGCCCCCGGGACAGGGGTCTCTGGGGCCAACGTCCTGACTTTC.

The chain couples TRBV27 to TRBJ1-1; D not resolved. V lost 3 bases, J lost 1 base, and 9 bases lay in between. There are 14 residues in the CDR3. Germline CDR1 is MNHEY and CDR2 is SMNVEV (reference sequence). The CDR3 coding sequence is TGTGCCAGCAGTTTGCAAGCCTCGAACACTGAAGCTTTCTTT. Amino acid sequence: CASSLQASNTEAFF.

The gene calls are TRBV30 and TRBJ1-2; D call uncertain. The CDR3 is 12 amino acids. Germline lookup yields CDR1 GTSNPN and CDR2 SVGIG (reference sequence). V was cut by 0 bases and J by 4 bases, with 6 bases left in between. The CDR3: CAWSVGVYGYTF. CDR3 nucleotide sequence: TGTGCCTGGAGTGTAGGAGTCTATGGCTACACCTTC.

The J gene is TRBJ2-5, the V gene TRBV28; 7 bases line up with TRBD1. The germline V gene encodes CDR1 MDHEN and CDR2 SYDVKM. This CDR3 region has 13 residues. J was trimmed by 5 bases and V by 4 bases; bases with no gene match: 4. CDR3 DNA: TGTGCCAGCAGTTCCGGGACAGCCGAGACCCAGTACTTC. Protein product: CASSSGTAETQYF.

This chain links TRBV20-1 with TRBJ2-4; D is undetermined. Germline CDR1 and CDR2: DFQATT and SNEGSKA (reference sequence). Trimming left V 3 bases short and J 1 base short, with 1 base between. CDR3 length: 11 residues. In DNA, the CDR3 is TGCAGTGCTAGGGCCAAAAACATTCAGTACTTC. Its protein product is CSARAKNIQYF.

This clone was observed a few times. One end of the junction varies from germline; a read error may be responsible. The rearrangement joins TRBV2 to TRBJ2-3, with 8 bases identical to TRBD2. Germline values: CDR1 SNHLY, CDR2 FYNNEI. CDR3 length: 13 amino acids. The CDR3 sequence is CGGSGGGTDTQYF. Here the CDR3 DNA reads TGCGGAGGGAGCGGGGGAGGAACAGATACGCAGTATTTT.

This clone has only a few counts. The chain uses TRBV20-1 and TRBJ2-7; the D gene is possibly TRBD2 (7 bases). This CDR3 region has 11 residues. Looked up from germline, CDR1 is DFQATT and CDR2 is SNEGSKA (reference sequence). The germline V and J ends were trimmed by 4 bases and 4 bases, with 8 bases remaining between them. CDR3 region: CSAKGGYEQYF. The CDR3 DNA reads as TGCAGTGCTAAGGGGGGGTACGAGCAGTACTTC.

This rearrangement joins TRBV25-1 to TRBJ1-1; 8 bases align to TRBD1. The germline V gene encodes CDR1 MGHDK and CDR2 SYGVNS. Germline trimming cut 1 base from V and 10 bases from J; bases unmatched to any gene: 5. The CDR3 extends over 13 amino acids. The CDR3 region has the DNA TGTGCCAGCAGTGAATTAGCAGGGGGCGGAGCTTTCTTT. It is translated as CASSELAGGGAFF.

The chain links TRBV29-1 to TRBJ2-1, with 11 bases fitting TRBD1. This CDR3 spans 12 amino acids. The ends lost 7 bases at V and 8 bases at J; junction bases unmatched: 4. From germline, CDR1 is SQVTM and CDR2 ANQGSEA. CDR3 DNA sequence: TGCAGCGCTGGACAGGGGGCATATGAGCAGTTCTTC. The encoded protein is CSAGQGAYEQFF.

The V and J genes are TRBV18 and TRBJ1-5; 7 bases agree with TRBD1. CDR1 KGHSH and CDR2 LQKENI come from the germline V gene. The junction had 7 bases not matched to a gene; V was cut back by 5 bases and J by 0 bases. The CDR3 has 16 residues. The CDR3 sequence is CASSAGQADSNQPQHF. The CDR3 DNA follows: TGTGCCAGCTCAGCCGGACAGGCTGATAGCAATCAGCCCCAGCATTTT.

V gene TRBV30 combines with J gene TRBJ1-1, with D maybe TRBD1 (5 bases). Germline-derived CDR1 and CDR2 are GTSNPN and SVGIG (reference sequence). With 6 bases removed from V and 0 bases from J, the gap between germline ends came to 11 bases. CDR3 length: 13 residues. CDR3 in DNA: TGTGCCTGCAGACAGCTCATGAACACTGAAGCTTTCTTT. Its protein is CACRQLMNTEAFF.

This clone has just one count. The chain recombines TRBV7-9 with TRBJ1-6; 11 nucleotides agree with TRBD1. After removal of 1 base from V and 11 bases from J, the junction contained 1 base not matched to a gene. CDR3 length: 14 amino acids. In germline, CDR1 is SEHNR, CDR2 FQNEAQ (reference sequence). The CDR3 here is CASSLEGQGAPLHF. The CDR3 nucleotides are TGTGCCAGCAGCTTAGAGGGACAGGGGGCACCCCTCCACTTT.

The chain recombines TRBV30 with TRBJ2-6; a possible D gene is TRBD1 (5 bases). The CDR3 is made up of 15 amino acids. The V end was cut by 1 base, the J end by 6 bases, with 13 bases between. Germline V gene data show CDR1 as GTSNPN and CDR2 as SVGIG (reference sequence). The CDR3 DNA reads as TGTGCCTGGAGTGAAGGGGCACTGGTGGCCAACGTCCTGACTTTC. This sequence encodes CAWSEGALVANVLTF.

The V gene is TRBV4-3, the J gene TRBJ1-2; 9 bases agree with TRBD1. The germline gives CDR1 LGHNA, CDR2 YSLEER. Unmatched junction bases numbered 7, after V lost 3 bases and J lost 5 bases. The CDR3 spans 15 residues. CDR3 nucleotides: TGCGCCAGCAGCCAGGGCACAGGGGGCTCGTATGGCTACACCTTC. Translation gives CASSQGTGGSYGYTF.

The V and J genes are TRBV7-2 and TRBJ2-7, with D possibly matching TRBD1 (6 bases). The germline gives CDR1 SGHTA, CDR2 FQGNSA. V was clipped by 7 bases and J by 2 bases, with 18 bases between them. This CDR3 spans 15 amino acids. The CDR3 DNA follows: TGTGCCAGCACCGTAGTCGGGACACAAACCTACGAGCAGTACTTC. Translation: CASTVVGTQTYEQYF.